The 10 T cell receptor beta chains given below trace back to one sample, sequenced in a study of CD8 T cells in ankylosing spondylitis. TCRdb analysed the 5' RACE reads with MiXCR anew, one entry per CDR3 protein. The table lists approximately 550,000 distinct CDR3 sequences, roughly an eighth of them singletons. These receptors' targets are unknown. Study-wide findings and caveats: Characteristic of ankylosing spondylitis blood, it appeared, was a TCR beta motif comprising roughly eight highly homologous variants.

Input material: blood, either unsorted or a sorted T cell fraction (not recorded which). The receptors stem from a male donor with ankylosing spondylitis.

The sample holds many counts of this clonotype. This chain links TRBV7-2 with TRBJ2-3, with D hard to call. This CDR3 is built from 11 residues. Germline CDR1 is SGHTA and CDR2 is FQGNSA. Trimming took off 5 bases at V and 9 bases at J, with 9 bases between the two ends. The CDR3 DNA sequence: TGTGCCAGCAGCCACCTGGACACGCAGTATTTT. Encoded protein: CASSHLDTQYF.

The V and J genes are TRBV27 and TRBJ2-7; weak D call: TRBD2 (5 bases). Trimming removed 6 bases at V and 3 bases at J, with 9 bases between. The CDR3 length is 12 residues. From germline, CDR1 is MNHEY and CDR2 SMNVEV (reference sequence). CDR3 sequence (DNA): TGTGCCAGCAGCGGGAACGGCTACGAGCAGTACTTC. Its translation: CASSGNGYEQYF.

The sample holds many counts of this clonotype. The rearrangement joins TRBV4-1 to TRBJ1-5; D uncertain. This CDR3 is 14 amino acids long. Trimming removed 5 bases at V and 0 bases at J, with 8 bases between. The germline V gene has CDR1 MGHRA and CDR2 YSYEKL. CDR3 sequence: CASSFSNSNQPQHF. CDR3 nucleotides: TGCGCCAGCAGCTTTTCGAATAGCAATCAGCCCCAGCATTTT.

This clonotype was observed a handful of times. This chain links TRBV9 with TRBJ1-2; 7 nucleotides align to TRBD1. The CDR3 runs to 15 residues. Germline assignment: CDR1 SGDLS and CDR2 YYNGEE. V trimming: 6 bases; J trimming: 3 bases; junction bases outside the gene matches: 11. The CDR3 reads CASKGGQSGDYGYTF. The CDR3 region has the DNA TGTGCCAGCAAGGGGGGACAGTCGGGGGACTATGGCTACACCTTC.

This clonotype was seen at least ten times. CDR3 sequence (DNA): TGCGCCAGCAGCTTGGACTCGGGCGGGGTGGGCTACGAGCAGTACTTC. Amino acid sequence: CASSLDSGGVGYEQYF. The chain recombines TRBV5-1 with TRBJ2-7; TRBD2 is a possible D gene (6 bases). V lost 0 bases and J 3 bases, leaving 16 bases between the germline ends. CDR3 length: 16 amino acids. Germline loops: CDR1 SGHRS, CDR2 YFSETQ.

The rearrangement joins TRBV4-2 to TRBJ1-1; D possibly corresponds to TRBD1 (6 bases). CDR1 LGHNA and CDR2 YNFKEQ come from the germline V gene. The CDR3 contains 15 residues. V was clipped by 5 bases and J by 4 bases, with 17 bases between them. The CDR3 DNA is TGTGCCAGCAGCTTGAACAGGGTGTCGGGCACTGAAGCTTTCTTT. Translated: CASSLNRVSGTEAFF.

V gene TRBV7-2 combines with J gene TRBJ1-3; D remains ambiguous. CDR1 is SGHTA and CDR2 is FQGNSA in the germline V gene. With 5 bases removed from V and 7 bases from J, the gap between germline ends came to 21 bases. CDR3 length: 16 residues. The CDR3 DNA reads as TGTGCCAGCAGCCCGGGCCCAACGGGATACGGCAACACCATATATTTT. This encodes CASSPGPTGYGNTIYF.

The chain has TRBV10-1 and TRBJ1-2; no clear D gene. Trimming left V 0 bases short and J 7 bases short, with 12 bases between. Germline CDR1 WNHNN, CDR2 SYGVQD (reference sequence). The CDR3 covers 14 residues. As DNA, the CDR3 is TGCGCCAGCAGTGAGTCGAGCAGCCCCGGTGGCTACACCTTC. Translation gives CASSESSSPGGYTF.

This clonotype was detected a few times. The chain combines TRBV20-1 with TRBJ1-1; D not resolved. This CDR3 region has 13 residues. The germline CDR1 and CDR2 sequences are DFQATT and SNEGSKA (reference sequence). Trimming shortened V by 0 bases and J by 7 bases, and 12 bases separated the two germline ends. The CDR3 here is CSARDNSALEAFF. The CDR3 DNA reads TGCAGTGCTAGAGATAACAGTGCTCTTGAAGCTTTCTTT.

The chain couples TRBV7-8 to TRBJ1-4; D ambiguous. V was clipped by 9 bases and J by 6 bases, with 14 bases between them. The CDR3 is 13 amino acids. CDR1 is SGHVS and CDR2 is FQNEAQ in the germline V gene. The CDR3 DNA reads as TGTGCCAGTGGCAGTCTAATTTATGAAAAACTGTTTTTT. It specifies CASGSLIYEKLFF.